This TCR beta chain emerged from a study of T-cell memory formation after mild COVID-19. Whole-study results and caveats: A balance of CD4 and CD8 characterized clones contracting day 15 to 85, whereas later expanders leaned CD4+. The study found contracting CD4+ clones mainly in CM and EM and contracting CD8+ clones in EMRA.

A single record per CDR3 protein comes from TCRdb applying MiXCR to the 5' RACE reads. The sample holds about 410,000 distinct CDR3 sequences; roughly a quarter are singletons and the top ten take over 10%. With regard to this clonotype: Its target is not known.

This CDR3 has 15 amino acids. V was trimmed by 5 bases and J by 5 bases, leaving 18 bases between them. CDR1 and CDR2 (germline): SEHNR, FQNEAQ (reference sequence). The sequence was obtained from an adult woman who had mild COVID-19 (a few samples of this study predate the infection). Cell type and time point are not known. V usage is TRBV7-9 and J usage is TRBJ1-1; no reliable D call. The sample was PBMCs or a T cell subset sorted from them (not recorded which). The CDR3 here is CASSHVGRLGTEAFF. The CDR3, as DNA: TGTGCCAGCAGCCACGTCGGACGGTTGGGGACTGAAGCTTTCTTT.